This TCR beta chain was documented in a study of OX40 agonist ivuxolimab in advanced cancers. Study-wide context: Three partial responders included one hepatocellular carcinoma patient and two cutaneous melanoma patients.

The study's findings and limits: In CD8+ T cells, expanded clones were on average more numerous than in CD4+.

The length of the CDR3 is 16 residues. The V gene lost 6 bases and the J gene lost 0 bases, with 15 bases spanning the gap. CDR1 MDHEN and CDR2 SYDVKM come from the germline V gene. This clone was counted once. Its antigen remains unidentified. Data came from immunoSEQ multiplex PCR; TCRdb stores just in-frame clones and leaves some out. The sample lists around 76,000 clones, about 85% occurring once. The TCR originated in an adult with an advanced solid tumor such as melanoma, head and neck, liver or kidney cancer. Sequences were derived from CD4+ or CD8+ T cells sorted from blood, sampled in a trial of the OX40 agonist ivuxolimab. The rearrangement joins TRBV28 to TRBJ2-4; the D gene is possibly TRBD1 (7 bases). CDR3 amino acids: CASSFQGGIAKNIQYF. The CDR3 nucleotides read TGTGCCAGCAGCTTTCAGGGGGGTATAGCCAAAAACATTCAGTACTTC.